These 32 T cell receptor beta chains share one sample of origin, sequenced in a study of blood T cell repertoires in COVID-19. Method: immunoSEQ multiplex PCR; TCRdb's copy keeps in-frame clones and lacks some. The table includes approximately 300,000 clones, roughly 84% detected once. The sequenced sample was peripheral blood. The receptors stem from a human donor with COVID-19, enrolled during active disease. The donor label of this sample is uncertain.

Written as DNA, the CDR3 is TGTGCCAGCAGCTTACACCTCGTCCCGGGACAGGGGCCCTCTAGCGAGCAGTACTTC. It is translated as CASSLHLVPGQGPSSEQYF. V gene TRBV11-2 combines with J gene TRBJ2-7; 10 bases are shared with TRBD1. CDR3 size: 19 residues. Germline-derived CDR1 and CDR2 are SGHAT and FQNNGV. The ends lost 2 bases at V and 6 bases at J; junction bases unmatched: 19.

The sample holds a few counts of this clone. This chain connects TRBV19 to TRBJ2-1, with 10 positions matching TRBD2. CDR1 is LNHDA, CDR2 SQIVND, per germline (reference sequence). Trimming at V came to 5 bases and at J to 3 bases, leaving 1 base not matched to a gene. There are 14 residues in the CDR3. The CDR3 DNA sequence: TGTGCCAGTAGTCGGACTAGCGGCTACAATGAGCAGTTCTTC. Its translation: CASSRTSGYNEQFF. Full variable domain (outside the CDR3, taken from reference TRBV19 and TRBJ2-1): DGGITQSPKYLFRKEGQNVTLSCEQNLNHDAMYWYRQDPGQGLRLIYYSQIVNDFQKGDIAEGYSVSREKKESFPLTVTSAQKNPTAFYLCASSRTSGYNEQFFGPGTRLTVL.

This clone was seen a few times. The chain recombines TRBV28 with TRBJ2-7, with a tentative D call TRBD1 (8 bases). CDR3 length equals 15 residues. Trimming removed 3 bases at V and 2 bases at J, with 14 bases between. CDR1 is MDHEN and CDR2 is SYDVKM in the germline V gene. The CDR3 sequence is CASSFSQGGAYEQYF. The CDR3 DNA reads TGTGCCAGCAGTTTTTCACAGGGGGGGGCCTACGAGCAGTACTTC.

The chain is built from TRBV6-1 and TRBJ2-2; TRBD1 is a possible D gene (5 bases). This CDR3 contains 14 residues. Trimming removed 10 bases at V and 0 bases at J, with 12 bases between. Germline V gene lookup returns CDR1 MNHNS and CDR2 SASEGT. The CDR3 protein is CATTLDTNTGELFF. CDR3 nucleotides: TGTGCCACCACGCTGGACACGAACACCGGGGAGCTGTTTTTT.

The genes are TRBV29-1 and TRBJ2-3; TRBD2 aligns across 8 bases. Germline assignment: CDR1 SQVTM and CDR2 ANQGSEA. With 5 bases clipped from V and 1 base from J, the junction kept 11 bases outside the gene matches. The CDR3 consists of 16 residues. The CDR3, as DNA: TGCAGCGTTAAGGGGACTAGTTCGGTAGGCACAGATACGCAGTATTTT. This codes for CSVKGTSSVGTDTQYF.

This chain connects TRBV6-4 to TRBJ2-1, with a possible D match to TRBD2 (6 bases). V was shortened by 4 bases and J by 8 bases, with 12 bases between the two germline ends. This CDR3 has 13 residues. The germline gives CDR1 MRHNA, CDR2 SNTAGT. CDR3 in DNA: TGTGCCAGCAGTGGGAATAGCGGCTATGAGCAGTTCTTC. Protein product: CASSGNSGYEQFF.

J is TRBJ1-2 and V is TRBV6-1; 7 bases match TRBD1. This CDR3 is built from 14 residues. Germline CDR1 and CDR2: MNHNS and SASEGT. With 0 bases clipped from V and 4 bases from J, the junction kept 2 bases outside the gene matches. For the CDR3, the DNA is TGTGCCAGCAGTGAAGCGGGGGACAGCTATGGCTACACCTTC. It translates to CASSEAGDSYGYTF.

This clone appeared once. This chain links TRBV7-8 with TRBJ2-3, with 8 bases lining up with TRBD2. Germline V gene lookup returns CDR1 SGHVS and CDR2 FQNEAQ. This CDR3 has 15 amino acids. Unmatched junction bases numbered 6, after V lost 1 base and J lost 6 bases. CDR3 loop: CASSLDGRAPDTQYF. The CDR3 DNA sequence: TGTGCCAGCAGCTTAGACGGGAGGGCCCCGGATACGCAGTATTTT. Together with reference TRBV7-8 and TRBJ2-3, the CDR3 gives the full variable domain: GAGVSQSPRYKVAKRGQDVALRCDPISGHVSLFWYQQALGQGPEFLTYFQNEAQLDKSGLPSDRFFAERPEGSVSTLKIQRTQQEDSAVYLCASSLDGRAPDTQYFGPGTRLTVL.

V usage is TRBV7-9 and J usage is TRBJ2-1, with D hard to call. From germline, CDR1 is SEHNR and CDR2 FQNEAQ (reference sequence). Trimming removed 1 base from V and 9 bases from J, with 13 bases in between. The length of the CDR3 is 14 residues. The CDR3 nucleotides read TGTGCCAGCAGCTTAGGGCTAGTTGTCGTTGAGCAGTTCTTC. Protein sequence: CASSLGLVVVEQFF.

The chain combines TRBV10-1 with TRBJ2-2, with 15 nucleotides matching TRBD2. V dropped 2 bases and J dropped 1; count of bases not matched to a gene: 2. This CDR3 is built from 18 residues. The V gene's germline CDR1 is WNHNN and CDR2 SYGVQD (reference sequence). The CDR3 region has the DNA TGCGCCAGCAGTGAGCTGGGACTAGCGGGAGGGAACACCGGGGAGCTGTTTTTT. Translating it yields CASSELGLAGGNTGELFF.

J is TRBJ2-1 and V is TRBV5-1; D uncertain. The ends were cut back, 2 bases at V and 5 bases at J, with 8 bases in the middle. CDR3 length: 13 amino acids. The V gene's germline CDR1 is SGHRS and CDR2 YFSETQ. The DNA for the CDR3 is TGCGCCAGCAGCTTACTACGCGACAATGAGCAGTTCTTC. As protein: CASSLLRDNEQFF.

This clone was found a few times. The chain uses TRBV10-1 and TRBJ2-3; TRBD2 matches 13 bases. Germline CDR1 reads WNHNN; CDR2 reads SYGVQD (reference sequence). Losses at the gene ends were 0 bases for V and 6 bases for J; bases not matched to a gene: 3. CDR3 size: 16 residues. The CDR3 here is CASSESGTSGVDTQYF. As DNA, the CDR3 is TGCGCCAGCAGTGAGTCAGGGACTAGCGGGGTTGATACGCAGTATTTT.

This clone was detected only once. V usage is TRBV7-2 and J usage is TRBJ1-5; D is unclear. CDR1 SGHTA and CDR2 FQGNSA come from the germline V gene. The CDR3 runs to 17 residues. Between the trimmed V and J ends, which lost 1 base and 7 bases, there was a span of 20 bases. This CDR3 is CASSLGWEGVGRQPQHF. The CDR3 DNA follows: TGTGCCAGCAGCTTAGGATGGGAGGGCGTGGGAAGGCAGCCCCAGCATTTT. The complete variable domain, with remaining parts taken from reference TRBV7-2 and TRBJ1-5, reads GAGVSQSPSNKVTEKGKDVELRCDPISGHTALYWYRQSLGQGLEFLIYFQGNSAPDKSGLPSDRFSAERTGGSVSTLTIQRTQQEDSAVYLCASSLGWEGVGRQPQHFGDGTRLSIL.

The rearrangement joins TRBV20-1 to TRBJ2-2, with TRBD1 identical over 8 bases. This CDR3 region has 15 residues. Germline V gene sequence: CDR1 DFQATT, CDR2 SNEGSKA (reference sequence). The ends lost 3 bases at V and 6 bases at J; junction bases unmatched: 9. CDR3: CSASPFSRGPGELFF. CDR3 nucleotide sequence: TGCAGTGCTAGTCCTTTCTCCAGGGGGCCCGGGGAGCTGTTTTTT.

V gene TRBV7-9 combines with J gene TRBJ2-1, with TRBD2 identical over 13 bases. Trimming took 8 bases from V and 7 from J; bases not matched to a gene: 5. This CDR3 has 14 amino acids. Germline V gives CDR1 SEHNR, CDR2 FQNEAQ (reference sequence). In DNA, the CDR3 is TGTGCCAGCCAGGAGGGACTAGCGGGAAATGAGCAGTTCTTC. Translated: CASQEGLAGNEQFF.

The V call is TRBV3-1 (or the pseudogene TRBV3-2), the J call TRBJ2-3; 7 bases are a match to TRBD1. The CDR3 spans 16 residues. CDR1 is LGHDT, CDR2 YNNKEL, per germline (reference sequence). V was pared by 1 base and J by 0 bases, with 4 bases of the junction left unmatched. CDR3 DNA: TGTGCCAGCAGCCAAGTTCAGGGGGTTAGCACAGATACGCAGTATTTT. As protein: CASSQVQGVSTDTQYF.

The chain couples TRBV6-5 to TRBJ2-5; 10 bases agree with TRBD2. The CDR3 has 16 amino acids. V lost 3 bases and J lost 5; bases outside the gene matches: 9. Germline V gene sequence: CDR1 MNHEY, CDR2 SVGAGI. The CDR3 is CASSYLAGELWETQYF. DNA for the CDR3: TGTGCCAGCAGTTATCTAGCGGGAGAGCTCTGGGAGACCCAGTACTTC.

This clone has just one count. The rearrangement joins TRBV9 to TRBJ1-1; 9 bases align to TRBD1. CDR3 size: 13 residues. CDR1 is SGDLS, CDR2 YYNGEE, per germline. V lost 4 bases, J lost 4 bases, and 2 bases stayed unmatched. As DNA, the CDR3 is TGTGCCAGCAGCTCGGACAGGGGCACTGAAGCTTTCTTT. The encoded protein is CASSSDRGTEAFF. The variable domain in full, with the rest retrieved from reference TRBV9 and TRBJ1-1, is DSGVTQTPKHLITATGQRVTLRCSPRSGDLSVYWYQQSLDQGLQFLIQYYNGEERAKGNILERFSAQQFPDLHSELNLSSLELGDSALYFCASSSDRGTEAFFGQGTRLTVV.

The V call is TRBV4-2, the J call TRBJ2-2, with a possible D match to TRBD1 (6 bases). V was pared by 1 base and J by 2 bases, with 11 bases between. Germline V gives CDR1 LGHNA, CDR2 YNFKEQ. This CDR3 has 16 residues. The CDR3 DNA follows: TGTGCCAGCAGCCAAGTGGGGGCCGCTAACACCGGGGAGCTGTTTTTT. Amino acids: CASSQVGAANTGELFF.

The chain links TRBV2 to TRBJ2-5; weak D call: TRBD1 (5 bases). The CDR3 has 14 residues. CDR1 and CDR2 (germline): SNHLY, FYNNEI. V lost 3 bases, J lost 1 base, and 9 bases lay in between. The CDR3 reads CASSERQTQETQYF. The CDR3, as DNA: TGTGCCAGCAGTGAGCGACAGACCCAAGAGACCCAGTACTTC.

This sequence joins TRBV19 and TRBJ2-1; TRBD2 aligns across 15 bases. V lost 6 bases and J lost 7; bases outside the gene matches: 7. The CDR3 has 16 amino acids. Per the germline V gene, CDR1 is LNHDA and CDR2 is SQIVND (reference sequence). The CDR3 nucleotides read TGTGCCAGTAGGCACACAGGGACTAGCGGGAGGAATGAGCAGTTCTTC. Amino acids: CASRHTGTSGRNEQFF.

The genes are TRBV2 and TRBJ1-4; 7 bases fit TRBD1. The CDR3 sequence is 14 residues long. Trimming at V came to 4 bases and at J to 7 bases, leaving 6 bases not matched to a gene. Germline V gives CDR1 SNHLY, CDR2 FYNNEI. The CDR3 DNA is TGTGCCAGCAGTGGACAGGGTATAGGTGAAAAACTGTTTTTT. It is translated as CASSGQGIGEKLFF. Drawing the rest from reference TRBV2 and TRBJ1-4, the complete variable domain is EPEVTQTPSHQVTQMGQEVILRCVPISNHLYFYWYRQILGQKVEFLVSFYNNEISEKSEIFDDQFSVERPDGSNFTLKIRSTKLEDSAMYFCASSGQGIGEKLFFGSGTQLSVL.

The rearrangement uses TRBV19 and TRBJ1-5; tentatively, D is TRBD1 (6 bases). Germline values: CDR1 LNHDA, CDR2 SQIVND (reference sequence). The V end lost 11 bases, the J end lost 0 bases, and 17 bases lay between the germline ends. CDR3 size: 15 residues. DNA for the CDR3: TGTGCCGGAAACACGGGACACTATAGCAATCAGCCCCAGCATTTT. Translating gives CAGNTGHYSNQPQHF.

The CDR3 coding sequence is TGTGCCAGCGGTACTAGCGTCGGGGAGCTGTTTTTT. Its translation is CASGTSVGELFF. V is TRBV7-3 and J is TRBJ2-2, with TRBD2 matching 7 bases. Germline CDR1 reads SGHTA; CDR2 reads FQGTGA. Losses at the gene ends were 8 bases for V and 7 bases for J; bases not matched to a gene: 4. CDR3 length: 12 amino acids.

The chain employs TRBV29-1 and TRBJ2-3; D may be TRBD2 (5 bases). The germline V gene encodes CDR1 SQVTM and CDR2 ANQGSEA. V was cut by 3 bases and J by 5 bases, with 9 bases left in between. CDR3 size: 12 residues. This CDR3 is CSVERAIDTQYF. CDR3 in DNA: TGCAGCGTTGAGAGGGCGATAGATACGCAGTATTTT.

V usage is TRBV7-2 and J usage is TRBJ1-4; tentative D call: TRBD1 (5 bases). Trimming pared 1 base from V and 0 bases from J, leaving 12 bases between. CDR3 length equals 17 residues. Per germline, CDR1 SGHTA and CDR2 FQGNSA. The CDR3 DNA is TGTGCCAGCAGCTTAGAGGGCAGGGCTGCAACTAATGAAAAACTGTTTTTT. Amino acids: CASSLEGRAATNEKLFF.

This clone appeared once. The chain links TRBV28 to TRBJ1-6; D call uncertain. The CDR3 contains 14 residues. Trimming left V 7 bases short and J 1 base short, with 8 bases between. Germline V gene sequence: CDR1 MDHEN, CDR2 SYDVKM. The DNA for the CDR3 is TGTGCCAGCATCCGGGGATCCTATAATTCACCCCTCCACTTT. Encoded protein: CASIRGSYNSPLHF.

The DNA of the CDR3 is TGTGCCACCAGCGGGACAGGGGGGTCTTACGAGCAGTACTTC. This gives the protein CATSGTGGSYEQYF. The rearrangement joins TRBV24-1 to TRBJ2-7; 11 bases map to TRBD1. CDR3 length: 14 residues. Germline CDR1 KGHDR, CDR2 SFDVKD. J lost 4 bases, V lost 7 bases, and 5 bases had no gene match.

J is TRBJ2-1 and V is TRBV11-3; 9 bases map to TRBD2. Germline lookup yields CDR1 SGHNT and CDR2 YENEEA. J was trimmed by 8 bases and V by 5 bases; bases with no gene match: 10. The CDR3 runs to 15 residues. The DNA for the CDR3 is TGTGCCAGCAGCATGGGCGGGAGGGTGGTAGATGAGCAGTTCTTC. It yields the protein CASSMGGRVVDEQFF.

J is TRBJ2-7 and V is TRBV28, with a weak D call TRBD2 (6 bases). The V end was cut by 5 bases, the J end by 6 bases, with 17 bases between. Germline lookup yields CDR1 MDHEN and CDR2 SYDVKM. The CDR3 sequence is 14 residues long. The CDR3 spells CASSNPSRGGEQYF. In DNA form, the CDR3 reads TGTGCCAGCAGTAACCCAAGTCGGGGAGGCGAGCAGTACTTC.

The CDR3 is CASSQVPEGEKLFF. The DNA for the CDR3 is TGTGCCAGCAGCCAAGTCCCGGAGGGTGAAAAACTGTTTTTT. The J gene is TRBJ1-4, the V gene TRBV3-1 (or the pseudogene TRBV3-2); D unclear. This CDR3 comprises 14 residues. Trimming removed 1 base from V and 7 bases from J, with 10 bases in between. CDR1 is LGHDT, CDR2 YNNKEL, per germline (reference sequence).

The CDR3 sequence: CASSYGDRVQPQHF. For the CDR3, the DNA is TGTGCCAGCAGTTACGGTGACAGGGTTCAGCCCCAGCATTTT. The V call is TRBV6-2 or TRBV6-3, the J call TRBJ1-5, with 7 bases lining up with TRBD1. The J segment lost 6 bases and the V segment lost 2 bases, leaving 4 bases of the junction unmatched. Germline lookup yields CDR1 MNHEY and CDR2 SVGEGT. The CDR3 spans 14 residues.